This TCR beta chain was found in a study of immune evolution from preneoplasia to lung adenocarcinoma. Patient tissue came from resections in Japan or China, 2014–2017. H&E slides confirmed each diagnosis, reviewed by two pathologists independently. This clone occurred a few times. Its antigen is still unknown. Produced via immunoSEQ multiplex PCR; TCRdb's table is partial and in-frame only. The table records around 5,000 clones, about four fifths of them present only once. General study findings and limits: Later-stage lesions seemingly showed higher T cell density and diversity than normal lung. From normal lung to invasive adenocarcinoma, top clone frequencies appeared to decrease.

The V gene lost 8 bases and the J gene lost 2 bases, with 5 bases spanning the gap. Germline lookup yields CDR1 MNHEY and CDR2 SMNVEV (reference sequence). The length of the CDR3 is 11 residues. The receptor's source is a person aged 45-69 years with lung adenocarcinoma. The source material was FFPE normal lung tissue adjacent to the tumor. The V and J genes are TRBV27 and TRBJ2-3; D is unclear. The CDR3 loop is CASGDTDTQYF. In DNA form, the CDR3 reads TGTGCCAGCGGGGACACAGATACGCAGTATTTT.